This T cell receptor beta chain was identified in a study of STAT3 mutations in large granular lymphocyte leukemia. For the study at large: Among longitudinally sequenced T-LGLL patients, roughly half had canonical activating STAT3 mutations detected. More than half of T-LGLL patients received immunosuppressive therapy. Study observations and caveats: TCR clonotype switching after therapy occurred in about 30% of the 18 patients. At least one immunodominant TCR beta clonotype appeared in every T-cell large granular lymphocyte leukemia patient.

This clone occurred a few times. As yet, its antigen is unknown. Assay: immunoSEQ multiplex PCR; the TCRdb copy retains only in-frame clones and omits some. The sample holds some 10,000 clones, roughly 54% seen once. V lost 4 bases and J lost 4; bases outside the gene matches: 8. This CDR3 contains 15 residues. The germline V gene encodes CDR1 MNHNS and CDR2 SASEGT. This TCR derives from a boy aged 5 to 17 with T-cell large granular lymphocyte leukemia. Some clones in this sample may be carry-over from other donors' samples. This chain uses TRBV6-1 with TRBJ1-2, with 8 positions matching TRBD1. The specimen was peripheral blood mononuclear cells. The DNA of the CDR3 is TGTGCCAGCAGTGCCGAAACAGGGGGTGGCTATGGCTACACCTTC. This codes for CASSAETGGGYGYTF.